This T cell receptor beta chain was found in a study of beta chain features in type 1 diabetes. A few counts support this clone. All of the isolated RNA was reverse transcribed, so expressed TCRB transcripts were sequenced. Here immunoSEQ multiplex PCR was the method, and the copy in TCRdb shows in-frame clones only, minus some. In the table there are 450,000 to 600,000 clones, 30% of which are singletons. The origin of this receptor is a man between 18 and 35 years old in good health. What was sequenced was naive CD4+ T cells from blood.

The CDR3 is CASSQDSLEREVPTNLYF. CDR3 bases: TGCGCCAGCAGCCAAGATTCGTTGGAGCGGGAGGTCCCGACCAACCTGTACTTC. This chain links TRBV4-1 with TRBJ2-7; TRBD2 matches 9 bases. CDR3 size: 18 residues. The V segment lost 0 bases and the J segment 12 bases; nucleotides outside the gene matches: 21. Germline values: CDR1 MGHRA, CDR2 YSYEKL.